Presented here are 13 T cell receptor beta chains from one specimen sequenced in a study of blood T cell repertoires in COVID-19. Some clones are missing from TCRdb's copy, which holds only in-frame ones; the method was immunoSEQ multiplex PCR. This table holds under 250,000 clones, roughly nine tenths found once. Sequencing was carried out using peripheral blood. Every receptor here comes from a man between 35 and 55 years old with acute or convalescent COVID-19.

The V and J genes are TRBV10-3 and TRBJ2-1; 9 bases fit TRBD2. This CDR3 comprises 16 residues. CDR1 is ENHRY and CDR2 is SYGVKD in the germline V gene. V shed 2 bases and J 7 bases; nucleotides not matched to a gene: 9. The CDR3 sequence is CAISEGASGIANEQFF. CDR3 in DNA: TGTGCCATCAGTGAGGGGGCTAGCGGGATTGCAAATGAGCAGTTCTTC.

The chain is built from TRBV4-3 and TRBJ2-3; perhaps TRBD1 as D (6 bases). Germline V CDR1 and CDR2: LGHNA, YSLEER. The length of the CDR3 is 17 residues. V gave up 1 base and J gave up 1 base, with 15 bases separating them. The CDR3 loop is CASSQGYRDTRTDTQYF. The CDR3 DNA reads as TGCGCCAGCAGCCAAGGCTATCGGGACACGCGCACAGATACGCAGTATTTT.

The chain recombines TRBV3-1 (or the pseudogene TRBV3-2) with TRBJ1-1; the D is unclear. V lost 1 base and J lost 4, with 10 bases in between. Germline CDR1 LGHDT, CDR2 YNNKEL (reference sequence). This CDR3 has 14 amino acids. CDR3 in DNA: TGTGCCAGCAGCCAAGGATTAGGAGGCACTGAAGCTTTCTTT. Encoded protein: CASSQGLGGTEAFF.

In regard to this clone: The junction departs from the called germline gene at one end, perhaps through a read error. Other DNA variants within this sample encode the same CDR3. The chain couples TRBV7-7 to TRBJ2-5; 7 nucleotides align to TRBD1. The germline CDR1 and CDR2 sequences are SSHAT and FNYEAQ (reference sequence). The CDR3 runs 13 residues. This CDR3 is CASSLAGGETQYF. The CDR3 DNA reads TGTGCTAGCAGCTTAGCAGGGGGAGAGACCCAGTACTTC.

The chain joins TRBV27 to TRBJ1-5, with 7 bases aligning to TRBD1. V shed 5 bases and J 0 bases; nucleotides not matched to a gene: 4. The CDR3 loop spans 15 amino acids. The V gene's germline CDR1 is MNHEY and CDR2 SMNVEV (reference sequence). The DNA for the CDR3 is TGTGCCAGCAGTCGACAGGGCGGTAGCAATCAGCCCCAGCATTTT. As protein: CASSRQGGSNQPQHF.

CDR3 coding DNA: TGTGCCAGCAGCTTGTCCCCACCCAAGGAGGATGGCGAGCAGTACTTC. Translating it yields CASSLSPPKEDGEQYF. V is TRBV5-5 and J is TRBJ2-7, with D tentatively TRBD2 (5 bases). The V and J ends lost 1 base and 6 bases respectively, with 20 bases between them. The CDR3 loop spans 16 amino acids. The V gene's germline CDR1 is SGHKS and CDR2 YYEKEE (reference sequence).

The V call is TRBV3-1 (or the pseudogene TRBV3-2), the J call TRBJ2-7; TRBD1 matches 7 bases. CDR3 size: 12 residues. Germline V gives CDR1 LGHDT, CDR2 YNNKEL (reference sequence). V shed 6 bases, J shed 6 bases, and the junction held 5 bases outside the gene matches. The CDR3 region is CASRRQGREQYF. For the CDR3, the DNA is TGTGCCAGCAGACGACAGGGACGCGAGCAGTACTTC.

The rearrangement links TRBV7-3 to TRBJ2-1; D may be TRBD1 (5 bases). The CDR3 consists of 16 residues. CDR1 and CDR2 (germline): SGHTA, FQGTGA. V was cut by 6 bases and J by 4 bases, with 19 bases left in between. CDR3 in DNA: TGTGCCAGCAGTACTGACAGCCTCACTACGTACAATGAGCAGTTCTTC. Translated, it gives CASSTDSLTTYNEQFF. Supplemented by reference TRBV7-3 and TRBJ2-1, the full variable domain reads GAGVSQTPSNKVTEKGKYVELRCDPISGHTALYWYRQSLGQGPEFLIYFQGTGAADDSGLPNDRFFAVRPEGSVSTLKIQRTERGDSAVYLCASSTDSLTTYNEQFFGPGTRLTVL.

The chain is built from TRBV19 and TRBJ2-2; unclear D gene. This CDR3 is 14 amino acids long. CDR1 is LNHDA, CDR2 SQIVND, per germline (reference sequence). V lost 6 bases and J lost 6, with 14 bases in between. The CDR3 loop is CASSVLSGSGELFF. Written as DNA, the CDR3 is TGTGCCAGTAGCGTGCTTTCCGGTTCCGGGGAGCTGTTTTTT.

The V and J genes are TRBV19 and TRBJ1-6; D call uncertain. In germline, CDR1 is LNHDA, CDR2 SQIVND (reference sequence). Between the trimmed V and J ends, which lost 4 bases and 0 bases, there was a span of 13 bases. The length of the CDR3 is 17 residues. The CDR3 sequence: CASSRPRRSSYNSPLHF. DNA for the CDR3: TGTGCCAGTAGTAGGCCACGCCGGAGCTCCTATAATTCACCCCTCCACTTT.

DNA for the CDR3: TGTGCCAGCAGCTCCATAGACACTCCCTACGAGCAGTACTTC. This encodes CASSSIDTPYEQYF. V is TRBV5-4 and J is TRBJ2-7; D not certain. Germline assignment: CDR1 SGHNT and CDR2 YYREEE (reference sequence). This CDR3 has 14 amino acids. The V end lost 3 bases, the J end lost 2 bases, and 12 bases lay between the germline ends.

The CDR3, as DNA: TGTGCCAGCAGTTCCCGAGGAAGTGAAGCTTTCTTT. Translated, it gives CASSSRGSEAFF. The chain couples TRBV27 to TRBJ1-1, with D uncertain. Per the germline V gene, CDR1 is MNHEY and CDR2 is SMNVEV (reference sequence). CDR3 size: 12 residues. The V gene lost 4 bases and the J gene lost 7 bases, with 10 bases spanning the gap.

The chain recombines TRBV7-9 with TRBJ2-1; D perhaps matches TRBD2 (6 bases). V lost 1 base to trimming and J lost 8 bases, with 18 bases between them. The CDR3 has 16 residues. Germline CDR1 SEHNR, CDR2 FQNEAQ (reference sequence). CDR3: CASSLVIVADRHEQFF. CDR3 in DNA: TGTGCCAGCAGCTTAGTCATCGTAGCGGACCGGCATGAGCAGTTCTTC.